A selection of T cell receptor beta chains follows, all from one sample in a study of T cells after somatic rescue of genetic block. Generated by immunoSEQ multiplex PCR, the TCRdb table keeps only in-frame clones and is missing some. The table has some 14,000 clones, 60% to 75% seen once; the top ten hold 25% to 30%. Sequences were obtained from peripheral blood mononuclear cells (PBMCs). The receptors originated from a man between 18 and 29 years old. CDR3s include the opening cysteine and the closing phenylalanine or tryptophan. Fields, in order: V gene, D gene, J gene, clone size, CDR3 DNA, CDR3 protein. D genes are given only for firm matches. Not all rows give a size; the values are once, few, many and, for expanded clones, a class.

V gene: TRBV19; D gene: -; J gene: TRBJ2-3; clone size: -; CDR3 DNA: TGTGCCAGTAGTGGTAGGGGTTTAACTCAAGGCACGCAGTATTTT; CDR3 protein: CASSGRGLTQGTQYF
V gene: TRBV7-8; D gene: TRBD1; J gene: TRBJ1-1; clone size: -; CDR3 DNA: TGTGCCAGCAGCTGGACAGGGGGCGGCACTGAAGCTTTCTTT; CDR3 protein: CASSWTGGGTEAFF
V gene: TRBV4-1; D gene: -; J gene: TRBJ2-5; clone size: -; CDR3 DNA: TGCGCCAGCAGCCAAGATAGGGCGCGAGAAGAGACCCAGTACTTC; CDR3 protein: CASSQDRAREETQYF
V gene: TRBV5-1; D gene: -; J gene: TRBJ1-4; clone size: few; CDR3 DNA: TGCGCCAGCAGCTTCGGGGGGGCTGAGGAAAAACTGTTTTTT; CDR3 protein: CASSFGGAEEKLFF
V gene: TRBV19; D gene: TRBD1; J gene: TRBJ1-2; clone size: -; CDR3 DNA: TGTGCCAGTAACTTACAGGGGAAGGATGGCTACACCTTC; CDR3 protein: CASNLQGKDGYTF
V gene: TRBV5-1; D gene: TRBD1; J gene: TRBJ2-4; clone size: -; CDR3 DNA: TGCGCCAGCAGCATAGGACAGGGCAAAAACATTCAGTACTTC; CDR3 protein: CASSIGQGKNIQYF
V gene: TRBV7-2; D gene: -; J gene: TRBJ1-2; clone size: few; CDR3 DNA: TGTGCCAGCAGCTTGGTATATGGCTACACCTTC; CDR3 protein: CASSLVYGYTF
V gene: TRBV5-1; D gene: TRBD2; J gene: TRBJ2-1; clone size: -; CDR3 DNA: TGCGCCAGCAGCTTGACTAGCGGGGGGCTTTACAATGAGCAGTTCTTC; CDR3 protein: CASSLTSGGLYNEQFF
V gene: TRBV19; D gene: -; J gene: TRBJ2-3; clone size: -; CDR3 DNA: TGTGCCAGTAGTAGAGAATCCAGGAGTTATCGACTACAGGTAGATACGCAGTATTTT; CDR3 protein: CASSRESRSYRLQVDTQYF
V gene: TRBV18; D gene: TRBD1; J gene: TRBJ1-4; clone size: medium-sized; CDR3 DNA: TGTGCCAGCTCACCCCAAGCGGGACAGAGGGTTGAAAAACTGTTTTTT; CDR3 protein: CASSPQAGQRVEKLFF
V gene: TRBV7-9; D gene: -; J gene: TRBJ1-2; clone size: -; CDR3 DNA: TGTGCCAGCAGCTTCGGAATCCGCGCTGACGGACCTTCCTATGGCTACACCTTC; CDR3 protein: CASSFGIRADGPSYGYTF
V gene: TRBV19; D gene: TRBD1; J gene: TRBJ1-2; clone size: -; CDR3 DNA: TGTGCCAGTAAGGGACAGGGGGACTATGGCTACACCTTC; CDR3 protein: CASKGQGDYGYTF
V gene: TRBV2; D gene: TRBD1; J gene: TRBJ1-1; clone size: -; CDR3 DNA: TGTGCCAGCAGTGGGGACAGGAACACTGAAGCTTTCTTT; CDR3 protein: CASSGDRNTEAFF
V gene: TRBV5-4; D gene: TRBD1; J gene: TRBJ2-2; clone size: -; CDR3 DNA: TGTGCCAGCAGCTTGGGTGACAGGGCCGGGGAGCTGTTTTTT; CDR3 protein: CASSLGDRAGELFF
V gene: TRBV10-3; D gene: TRBD1; J gene: TRBJ2-5; clone size: -; CDR3 DNA: TGTGCCATCAGCGAAAACAGGGGAGAGACCCAGTACTTC; CDR3 protein: CAISENRGETQYF
V gene: TRBV28; D gene: -; J gene: TRBJ1-2; clone size: once; CDR3 DNA: TGTGCCAGCACCCCTGGGGGCCCCCCGTTGTTTTATGGCTACACCTTC; CDR3 protein: CASTPGGPPLFYGYTF
V gene: TRBV7-9; D gene: -; J gene: TRBJ1-2; clone size: few; CDR3 DNA: TGTGCCAGCAGCTTCCTATCTAACTATGGCTACACCTTC; CDR3 protein: CASSFLSNYGYTF
V gene: TRBV19; D gene: -; J gene: TRBJ2-3; clone size: -; CDR3 DNA: TGTGCCAGTAGGAAACAGGGTATCACAGATACGCAGTATTTT; CDR3 protein: CASRKQGITDTQYF
V gene: TRBV18; D gene: -; J gene: TRBJ1-4; clone size: -; CDR3 DNA: TGTGCCAGCTCACCACGTCCGACGGATGAAAAACTGTTTTTT; CDR3 protein: CASSPRPTDEKLFF
V gene: TRBV7-9; D gene: -; J gene: TRBJ2-5; clone size: -; CDR3 DNA: TGTGCCAGCAGCTCTCCCGGGACCGTGGCCAGCAGGGAGACCCAGTACTTC; CDR3 protein: CASSSPGTVASRETQYF
V gene: TRBV30; D gene: -; J gene: TRBJ1-6; clone size: few; CDR3 DNA: TGTGCCTGGGAGCCGTTAGGGAGCTCCTATAATTCACCCCTCCACTTT; CDR3 protein: CAWEPLGSSYNSPLHF
V gene: TRBV7-3; D gene: -; J gene: TRBJ2-7; clone size: -; CDR3 DNA: TGTGCCAGCAGCCCGCAGGGAGGCTCGTGGGAGCAGTACTTC; CDR3 protein: CASSPQGGSWEQYF
V gene: TRBV27; D gene: -; J gene: TRBJ2-2; clone size: -; CDR3 DNA: TGTGCCAGCAGTTTGACAGAAAACACCGGGGAGCTGTTTTTT; CDR3 protein: CASSLTENTGELFF
V gene: TRBV19; D gene: -; J gene: TRBJ1-2; clone size: -; CDR3 DNA: TGTGCCAGTAGTATGAGGGTGGACTATGGCTACACCTTC; CDR3 protein: CASSMRVDYGYTF
V gene: TRBV4-2; D gene: TRBD1; J gene: TRBJ1-2; clone size: -; CDR3 DNA: TGTGCCAGCAGCCAGACCTCGGGACAGGGGGGATATGGCTACACCTTC; CDR3 protein: CASSQTSGQGGYGYTF
V gene: TRBV2; D gene: -; J gene: TRBJ2-2; clone size: -; CDR3 DNA: TGTGCCAGCAGTGGTTGGGTTACCGGGGAGCTGTTTTTT; CDR3 protein: CASSGWVTGELFF
V gene: TRBV30; D gene: -; J gene: TRBJ2-7; clone size: -; CDR3 DNA: TGTGCCTGGATTCCGACCTCTCCGAATTACGAGCAGTACTTC; CDR3 protein: CAWIPTSPNYEQYF
V gene: TRBV7-2; D gene: -; J gene: TRBJ2-7; clone size: -; CDR3 DNA: TGTGCCAGCAGCTTAAGTTGGCTCCATAGCGAGCAGTACTTC; CDR3 protein: CASSLSWLHSEQYF
V gene: TRBV28; D gene: -; J gene: TRBJ2-2; clone size: -; CDR3 DNA: TGTGCCAGCAGTTTATTTCGTCTGGGAGGACAGACCGGGGAGCTGTTTTTT; CDR3 protein: CASSLFRLGGQTGELFF
V gene: TRBV28; D gene: -; J gene: TRBJ1-1; clone size: medium-sized; CDR3 DNA: TGTGCCAGCAGTTTAATATGGAGGGGAAGGAACACTGAAGCTTTCTTT; CDR3 protein: CASSLIWRGRNTEAFF
V gene: TRBV2; D gene: TRBD1; J gene: TRBJ2-3; clone size: -; CDR3 DNA: TGTGCCAGCAACCGGGACAGGGGCACAGATACGCAGTATTTT; CDR3 protein: CASNRDRGTDTQYF
V gene: TRBV19; D gene: -; J gene: TRBJ2-7; clone size: few; CDR3 DNA: TGTGCCAGTAGGGGGATCTACGAGCAGTACTTC; CDR3 protein: CASRGIYEQYF
V gene: TRBV30; D gene: -; J gene: TRBJ1-4; clone size: medium-sized; CDR3 DNA: TGTGCCTGGAGTACAGGGATTGAAAAACTGTTTTTT; CDR3 protein: CAWSTGIEKLFF
V gene: TRBV9; D gene: -; J gene: TRBJ2-3; clone size: -; CDR3 DNA: TGTGCCAGCAGCGTAGTACCAGATACGCAGTATTTT; CDR3 protein: CASSVVPDTQYF
V gene: TRBV19; D gene: -; J gene: TRBJ1-1; clone size: -; CDR3 DNA: TGTGCCAGTAGTATAGGTGGGGCTTATGAAGCTTTCTTT; CDR3 protein: CASSIGGAYEAFF
V gene: TRBV27; D gene: -; J gene: TRBJ2-5; clone size: -; CDR3 DNA: TGTGCCAGCAGGGGGGGTTGGGAGACCCAGTACTTC; CDR3 protein: CASRGGWETQYF
V gene: TRBV9; D gene: -; J gene: TRBJ2-5; clone size: -; CDR3 DNA: TGTGCCAGCAGCGCGGATGGCCAAGAGACCCAGTACTTC; CDR3 protein: CASSADGQETQYF
V gene: TRBV4-2; D gene: -; J gene: TRBJ2-3; clone size: -; CDR3 DNA: TGTGCCAGCAGCCAAGAAGATCGTGCAGGCGTGAGCGATACGCAGTATTTT; CDR3 protein: CASSQEDRAGVSDTQYF
V gene: TRBV28; D gene: -; J gene: TRBJ1-6; clone size: few; CDR3 DNA: TGTGCCAGCAGGAAATCTACCTCCTATAATTCACCCCTCCACTTT; CDR3 protein: CASRKSTSYNSPLHF
V gene: TRBV9; D gene: TRBD1; J gene: TRBJ1-2; clone size: -; CDR3 DNA: TGTGCCAGCAGCGTTGGGACAGAAAACTATGGCTACACCTTC; CDR3 protein: CASSVGTENYGYTF
V gene: TRBV5-1; D gene: TRBD1; J gene: TRBJ1-2; clone size: -; CDR3 DNA: TGCGCCAGCAGCGCCACAGGGGCCTATGGCTACACCTTC; CDR3 protein: CASSATGAYGYTF
V gene: TRBV5-8; D gene: -; J gene: TRBJ2-7; clone size: -; CDR3 DNA: TGTGCCAGCAGCTTGAACAGCGTTTACGAGCAGTACTTC; CDR3 protein: CASSLNSVYEQYF
V gene: TRBV5-1; D gene: TRBD2; J gene: TRBJ2-3; clone size: -; CDR3 DNA: TGCGCCAGCAGCTTGGAGGGAGCGGGGACCACAGATACGCAGTATTTT; CDR3 protein: CASSLEGAGTTDTQYF
V gene: TRBV9; D gene: TRBD2; J gene: TRBJ2-1; clone size: -; CDR3 DNA: TGTGCCAGCAGCGTAGGATTGGGTGGGGGACTAGCGGGAAATGAGCAGTTCTTC; CDR3 protein: CASSVGLGGGLAGNEQFF
V gene: TRBV5-1; D gene: -; J gene: TRBJ1-6; clone size: few; CDR3 DNA: TGCGCCAGCAGCTTCGACTCTAGCTCCTATAATTCACCCCTCCACTTT; CDR3 protein: CASSFDSSSYNSPLHF
V gene: TRBV10-3; D gene: TRBD1; J gene: TRBJ1-3; clone size: -; CDR3 DNA: TGTGCCATCAAAGGGGACAGTCGTTCTGGAAACACCATATATTTT; CDR3 protein: CAIKGDSRSGNTIYF
V gene: TRBV9; D gene: -; J gene: TRBJ1-1; clone size: few; CDR3 DNA: TGTGCCAGCAGCGTAGGTGTAAAAACTGAAGCTTTCTTT; CDR3 protein: CASSVGVKTEAFF
V gene: TRBV28; D gene: TRBD2; J gene: TRBJ2-3; clone size: few; CDR3 DNA: TGTGCCAGCAGTTTATTCGCCGGGAGGGGTTGGTTGGGACCAGATACGCAGTATTTT; CDR3 protein: CASSLFAGRGWLGPDTQYF
V gene: TRBV27; D gene: -; J gene: TRBJ2-7; clone size: -; CDR3 DNA: TGTGCCAGCAGGCCTGGCGGGGTCAGGTCCTACGAGCAGTACTTC; CDR3 protein: CASRPGGVRSYEQYF
V gene: TRBV5-4; D gene: -; J gene: TRBJ2-2; clone size: -; CDR3 DNA: TGTGCCAGCAGCTTCTGGAGCACCGGGGAGCTGTTTTTT; CDR3 protein: CASSFWSTGELFF
V gene: TRBV10-3; D gene: -; J gene: TRBJ1-2; clone size: -; CDR3 DNA: TGTGCCATCAGAAGGGAGGATTGGGGTGGCTACACCTTC; CDR3 protein: CAIRREDWGGYTF
V gene: TRBV5-1; D gene: -; J gene: TRBJ2-5; clone size: -; CDR3 DNA: TGCGCCAGCAGCTTGGTCGGGGTAGAGACCCAGTACTTC; CDR3 protein: CASSLVGVETQYF
V gene: TRBV19; D gene: -; J gene: TRBJ2-5; clone size: -; CDR3 DNA: TGTGCCAGTAGTCCCCAGTACCAAGAGACCCAGTACTTC; CDR3 protein: CASSPQYQETQYF